Below, 17 T cell receptor beta chains from the same sample are listed, as sequenced in a study of human T cells and chemical hapten exposure. Time point denoted: patch test 2, 6 weeks after DPC sensitization. Treatment described: therapeutic diphenylcyclopropenone sensitization with weekly scalp DPC. TCRdb redid the calling of the RACE reads with MiXCR, one entry per CDR3 protein. The sample includes some 96,000 distinct CDR3 sequences, approximately 9.3% of them seen just once. The material sequenced was whole blood, taken in connection with sensitization to the hapten diphenylcyclopropenone (DPC). The receptors were sampled from a woman aged 40-49 years with alopecia areata. Some clones in this sample may be carry-over from other donors' samples.

The chain recombines TRBV29-1 with TRBJ2-1, with 9 nucleotides matching TRBD1. Germline values: CDR1 SQVTM, CDR2 ANQGSEA. Trimming cost V 8 bases and J 7 bases; bases outside gene matches: 9. CDR3 size: 13 residues. The CDR3 region is CSSSTGQGNEQFF. The DNA for the CDR3 is TGCAGCTCAAGCACGGGACAGGGTAATGAGCAGTTCTTC.

The rearrangement joins TRBV7-9 to TRBJ1-5; D is unclear. Between the trimmed V and J ends, which lost 4 bases and 4 bases, there was a span of 5 bases. This CDR3 is 12 amino acids long. Per the germline V gene, CDR1 is SEHNR and CDR2 is FQNEAQ (reference sequence). CDR3 region: CASSWLNQPQHF. As DNA, the CDR3 is TGTGCCAGCAGCTGGTTAAATCAGCCCCAGCATTTT.

The sample holds a few counts of this clonotype. This chain joins TRBV3-1 and TRBJ1-5; 7 nucleotides line up with TRBD1. The CDR3 sequence is 15 residues long. V shed 5 bases and J 4 bases; nucleotides not matched to a gene: 8. Germline assignment: CDR1 LGHDT and CDR2 YNNKEL (reference sequence). CDR3 amino acids: CASSFSTGPNQPQHF. CDR3 in DNA: TGTGCCAGCAGCTTTTCGACAGGGCCAAATCAGCCCCAGCATTTT.

The V and J genes are TRBV7-8 and TRBJ1-5, with 9 nucleotides matching TRBD1. The CDR3 runs 14 residues. In germline, CDR1 is SGHVS, CDR2 FQNEAQ. With 5 bases clipped from V and 4 bases from J, the junction kept 3 bases outside the gene matches. As DNA, the CDR3 is TGTGCCAGCAGCACCGGGACAGGGAATCAGCCCCAGCATTTT. Translation: CASSTGTGNQPQHF.

This clonotype was found many times. The chain couples TRBV20-1 to TRBJ2-7; no clear D gene. Trimming shortened V by 6 bases and J by 0 bases, and 9 bases separated the two germline ends. Germline CDR1 is DFQATT and CDR2 is SNEGSKA (reference sequence). The CDR3 runs to 12 residues. The CDR3 region is CSASDLSYEQYF. For the CDR3, the DNA is TGCAGTGCATCGGACCTCTCCTACGAGCAGTACTTC.

This clonotype has a count of ten or more. The chain employs TRBV7-2 and TRBJ2-1; TRBD2 might be the D (6 bases). V was cut by 6 bases and J by 9 bases, with 12 bases left in between. The CDR3 covers 12 residues. Germline V gene data show CDR1 as SGHTA and CDR2 as FQGNSA. CDR3 amino acids: CASRRGRSEQFF. The CDR3 nucleotides read TGTGCCAGCAGGCGGGGCCGTAGTGAGCAGTTCTTC.

This clonotype was observed a handful of times. This chain connects TRBV28 to TRBJ1-5, with D unresolved. This CDR3 is 16 amino acids long. CDR1 and CDR2 (germline): MDHEN, SYDVKM. V lost 1 base, J lost 2 bases, and 12 bases lay in between. CDR3 sequence: CASSLSAGRGNQPQHF. DNA for the CDR3: TGTGCCAGCAGTTTATCGGCGGGAAGGGGCAATCAGCCCCAGCATTTT. The full variable domain, completed using reference TRBV28 and TRBJ1-5, is DVKVTQSSRYLVKRTGEKVFLECVQDMDHENMFWYRQDPGLGLRLIYFSYDVKMKEKGDIPEGYSVSREKKERFSLILESASTNQTSMYLCASSLSAGRGNQPQHFGDGTRLSIL.

The V gene is TRBV4-2, the J gene TRBJ2-3; 7 bases map to TRBD2. CDR3 length: 18 residues. CDR1 and CDR2 (germline): LGHNA, YNFKEQ. V shed 0 bases and J 2 bases; nucleotides not matched to a gene: 11. The CDR3 region has the DNA TGTGCCAGCAGCCAAGATCACCAGCCTAGCGGTTACACAGATACGCAGTATTTT. Amino acid sequence: CASSQDHQPSGYTDTQYF.

The CDR3 here is CASSSFDTGNTIYF. Written as DNA, the CDR3 is TGTGCCAGCAGCTCCTTTGATACCGGAAACACCATATATTTT. V is TRBV7-9 and J is TRBJ1-3; D remains ambiguous. The V end was cut by 4 bases, the J end by 4 bases, with 11 bases between. The germline CDR1 and CDR2 sequences are SEHNR and FQNEAQ (reference sequence). CDR3 size: 14 residues.

In its sample, this clonotype was seen a few times. CDR3 bases: TGTGCCACCAGCCGGGGTTCCCCAGGTGATGGGGCCAACGTCCTGACTTTC. Residues: CATSRGSPGDGANVLTF. This chain links TRBV15 with TRBJ2-6; D is perhaps TRBD2 (5 bases). Germline CDR1 and CDR2: LNHNV and YYDKDF (reference sequence). This CDR3 has 17 amino acids. The V end was cut by 5 bases, the J end by 3 bases, with 17 bases between.

The sample holds a few counts of this clonotype. The V and J genes are TRBV20-1 and TRBJ2-3; D unresolved. This CDR3 comprises 17 residues. Germline V lookup: CDR1 DFQATT, CDR2 SNEGSKA (reference sequence). V was cut by 1 base and J by 6 bases, with 23 bases left in between. CDR3 DNA: TGCAGTGCTAGAGGCCTGCCGGGTCATAAGATTAAGGATACGCAGTATTTT. This sequence encodes CSARGLPGHKIKDTQYF.

The J gene is TRBJ1-2, the V gene TRBV29-1; D gene ambiguous. The CDR3 totals 12 residues. Germline V gene data show CDR1 as SQVTM and CDR2 as ANQGSEA. Trimming removed 3 bases at V and 4 bases at J, with 9 bases between. CDR3 residues: CSVEPGSYGYTF. CDR3 bases: TGCAGCGTTGAGCCAGGCTCCTATGGCTACACCTTC.

This clonotype was counted many times. The chain joins TRBV4-3 to TRBJ2-2; the D call may be TRBD1 or TRBD2 (6 bases each). The CDR3 is made up of 16 amino acids. Deletions cut 3 bases from V and 4 bases from J, with 15 bases between. The germline CDR1 and CDR2 sequences are LGHNA and YSLEER. The CDR3 sequence is CASSQEGQGFTGELFF. In DNA, the CDR3 is TGCGCCAGCAGCCAGGAGGGGCAGGGGTTCACCGGGGAGCTGTTTTTT.

This clonotype was seen at least ten times. The chain carries TRBV6-1 and TRBJ1-1; the match to TRBD1 covers 7 bases. Trimming took 4 bases from V and 6 from J; bases not matched to a gene: 17. This CDR3 region has 17 residues. CDR1 is MNHNS and CDR2 is SASEGT in the germline V gene. Here the CDR3 reads CASSAEGTAQGRAEAFF. The CDR3 bases are TGTGCCAGCAGTGCGGAAGGGACAGCCCAAGGTCGCGCTGAAGCTTTCTTT.

This clonotype appeared a single time. This chain uses TRBV29-1 with TRBJ2-3; the match to TRBD2 covers 8 bases. The CDR3 runs 14 residues. V was pared by 1 base and J by 3 bases, with 3 bases of the junction left unmatched. CDR1 and CDR2 from the germline V gene are SQVTM and ANQGSEA. DNA of the CDR3: TGCAGCGTTGAAGCGGGAGGGCCAACAGATACGCAGTATTTT. Residues: CSVEAGGPTDTQYF.

The sample holds many counts of this clonotype. The rearrangement joins TRBV11-2 to TRBJ2-1, with 8 bases that match TRBD2. CDR1 is SGHAT, CDR2 FQNNGV, per germline. This CDR3 comprises 14 residues. The V gene end was trimmed by 1 base and the J gene end by 6 bases; junction bases not matched to a gene: 2. The CDR3 region is CASSLAGGLNEQFF. The DNA of the CDR3 is TGTGCCAGCAGCTTAGCGGGAGGGCTCAATGAGCAGTTCTTC.

This clonotype was counted between two and nine times. This rearrangement joins TRBV19 to TRBJ1-2, with D unclear. V lost 4 bases and J 6 bases, leaving 9 bases between the germline ends. Germline V gene data show CDR1 as LNHDA and CDR2 as SQIVND (reference sequence). The CDR3 loop spans 12 amino acids. CDR3 nucleotide sequence: TGTGCCAGTAGTAAAGGCCAAGATGGCTACACCTTC. Translated: CASSKGQDGYTF.